One and the same sample provided the 3 T cell receptor beta chains below, sequenced in a study of blood T cell repertoires in COVID-19 (dated by TCRdb to about 2020). Library construction relied on the immunoSEQ multiplex PCR assay. As stored in TCRdb, this immuneACCESS dataset retains in-frame rearrangements with V and J assigned. A fraction of the clones does not appear; measured against another copy, unresolved V genes explain less than half of the discrepancy, and the remainder lacks a known reason. Within this sample are 45,000 to 60,000 clones, with about nine tenths of them counted one time only. The top ten constitute more than 15% of the sample. Sequencing input: peripheral blood. The receptors come from a man aged 60 to 69 with active or convalescent COVID-19.

This chain joins TRBV5-1 and TRBJ1-1; 7 bases align to TRBD1. The CDR3 spans 15 residues. Trimming cost V 4 bases and J 4 bases; bases outside gene matches: 10. Germline assignment: CDR1 SGHRS and CDR2 YFSETQ. The DNA of the CDR3 is TGCGCCAGCAGCAGGGAGACAGGGAGCAGCACTGAAGCTTTCTTT. Protein: CASSRETGSSTEAFF.

This clone has more than one count but fewer than ten. CDR3 protein: CASSPNGGGYNEQFF. CDR3 bases: TGTGCCAGCAGCCCTAACGGCGGGGGCTACAATGAGCAGTTCTTC. The rearrangement uses TRBV7-3 and TRBJ2-1; 7 nucleotides agree with TRBD2. The CDR3 is 15 amino acids. CDR1 SGHTA and CDR2 FQGTGA come from the germline V gene. J lost 3 bases, V lost 5 bases, and 7 bases had no gene match.

This chain connects TRBV30 to TRBJ1-2, with TRBD1 as a possible D gene (5 bases). Germline CDR1 reads GTSNPN; CDR2 reads SVGIG (reference sequence). Trimming pared 0 bases from V and 4 bases from J, leaving 9 bases between. The CDR3 sequence is 13 residues long. The CDR3 DNA is TGTGCCTGGAGTGTGGGCAGGGTCTATGGCTACACCTTC. It translates to CAWSVGRVYGYTF.